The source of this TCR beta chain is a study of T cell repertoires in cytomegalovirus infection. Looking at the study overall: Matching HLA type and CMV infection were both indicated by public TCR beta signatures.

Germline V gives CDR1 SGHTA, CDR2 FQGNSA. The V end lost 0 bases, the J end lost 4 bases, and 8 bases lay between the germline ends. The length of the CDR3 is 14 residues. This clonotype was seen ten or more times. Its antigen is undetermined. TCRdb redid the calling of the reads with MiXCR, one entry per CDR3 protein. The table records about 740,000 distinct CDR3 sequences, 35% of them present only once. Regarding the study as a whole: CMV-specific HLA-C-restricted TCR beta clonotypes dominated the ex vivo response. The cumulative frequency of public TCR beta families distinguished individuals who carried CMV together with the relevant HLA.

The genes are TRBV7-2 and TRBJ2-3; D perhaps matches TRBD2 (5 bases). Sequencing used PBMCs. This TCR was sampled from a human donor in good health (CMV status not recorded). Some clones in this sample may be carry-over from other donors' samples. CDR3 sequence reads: CASSLARGSDTQYF. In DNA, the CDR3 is TGTGCCAGCAGCTTAGCACGGGGATCAGATACGCAGTATTTT.